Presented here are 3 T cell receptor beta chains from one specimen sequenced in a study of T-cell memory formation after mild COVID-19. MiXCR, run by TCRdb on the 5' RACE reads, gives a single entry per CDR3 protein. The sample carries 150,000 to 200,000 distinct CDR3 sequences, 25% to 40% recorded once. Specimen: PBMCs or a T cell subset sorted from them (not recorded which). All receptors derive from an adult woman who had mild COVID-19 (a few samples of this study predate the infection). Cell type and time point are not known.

The CDR3 loop is CASRHRGQGNQPQHF. CDR3 DNA: TGTGCCAGCAGGCACAGAGGGCAGGGCAATCAGCCCCAGCATTTT. The chain carries TRBV27 and TRBJ1-5; D remains ambiguous. CDR3 length: 15 amino acids. Trimming shortened V by 6 bases and J by 2 bases, and 14 bases separated the two germline ends. Germline CDR1 MNHEY, CDR2 SMNVEV (reference sequence).

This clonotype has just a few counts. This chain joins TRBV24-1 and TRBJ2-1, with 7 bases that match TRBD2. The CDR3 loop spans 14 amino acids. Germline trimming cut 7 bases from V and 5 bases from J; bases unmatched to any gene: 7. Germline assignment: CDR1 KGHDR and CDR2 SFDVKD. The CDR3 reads CATSLAAGNNEQFF. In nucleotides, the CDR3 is TGTGCCACCAGCCTAGCAGCGGGGAACAATGAGCAGTTCTTC.

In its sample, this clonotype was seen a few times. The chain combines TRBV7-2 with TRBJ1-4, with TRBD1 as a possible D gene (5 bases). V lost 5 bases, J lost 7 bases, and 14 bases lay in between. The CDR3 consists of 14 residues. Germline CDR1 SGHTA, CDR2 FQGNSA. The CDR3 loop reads CASSATGTGEKLFF. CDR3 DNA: TGTGCCAGCAGCGCCACGGGGACGGGTGAAAAACTGTTTTTT.